This T cell receptor beta chain was sequenced in a study of T cell responses to AZD1222 COVID-19 vaccine. The CDR3 consists of 12 residues. The V and J ends lost 2 bases and 10 bases respectively, with 12 bases between them. Germline V CDR1 and CDR2: GTSNPN, SVGIG (reference sequence). Sequenced by immunoSEQ multiplex PCR; TCRdb stores in-frame clones only, minus some. The sample lists roughly 90,000 clones, 80% to 90% occurring once. The chain has TRBV30 and TRBJ2-1; a weak D match, TRBD1 (6 bases). Sequencing used peripheral blood, obtained on day 0 of AZD1222 vaccination. This receptor was obtained from an adult in good health. Here the CDR3 DNA reads TGTGCCTGGAGTCCCCGGGACACCGAGCAGTTCTTC. The encoded protein is CAWSPRDTEQFF.